This T cell receptor beta chain was captured in a study of Graves' ophthalmopathy and Graves' hyperthyroidism. The overall study: Prior to any treatment, peripheral blood was collected at the time of initial diagnosis.

Patients were excluded if they had other autoimmune diseases or uncontrolled infections, and likewise if pregnancy or lactation applied. This clonotype showed up just a few times. RNA transcripts yielded amplified TCR beta CDR3 regions. HTBI primers were employed in first-round RT-PCR, then a second-round multiplex PCR followed. TCRdb processed the multiplex PCR reads anew with MiXCR; each CDR3 protein has one entry. The repertoire consists of about 700,000 distinct CDR3 sequences, with 40% occurring once and the leading ten covering less than 55%. The germline V gene has CDR1 SQVTM and CDR2 ANQGSEA. This CDR3 spans 12 amino acids. The V end lost 0 bases, the J end lost 3 bases, and 0 bases lay between the germline ends.

The sample taken for sequencing was peripheral blood. The receptor comes from an adult man with Graves' ophthalmopathy. This chain links TRBV29-1 with TRBJ2-6, with D hard to call. CDR3 sequence: CSVEDGANVLTF. The CDR3 DNA follows: TGCAGCGTTGAAGATGGGGCCAACGTCCTGACTTTC.